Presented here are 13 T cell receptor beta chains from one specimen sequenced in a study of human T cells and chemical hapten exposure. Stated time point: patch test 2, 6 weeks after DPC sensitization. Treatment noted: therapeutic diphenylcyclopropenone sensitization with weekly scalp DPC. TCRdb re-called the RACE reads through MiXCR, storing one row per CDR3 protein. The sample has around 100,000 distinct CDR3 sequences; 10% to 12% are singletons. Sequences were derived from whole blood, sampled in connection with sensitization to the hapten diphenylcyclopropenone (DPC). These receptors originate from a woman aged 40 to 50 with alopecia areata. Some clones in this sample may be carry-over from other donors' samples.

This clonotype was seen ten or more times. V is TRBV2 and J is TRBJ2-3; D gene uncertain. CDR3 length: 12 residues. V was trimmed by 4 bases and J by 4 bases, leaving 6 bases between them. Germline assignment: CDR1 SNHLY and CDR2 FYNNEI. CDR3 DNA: TGTGCCAGCAGTGCGACGTCAGATACGCAGTATTTT. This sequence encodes CASSATSDTQYF. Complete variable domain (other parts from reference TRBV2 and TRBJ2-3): EPEVTQTPSHQVTQMGQEVILRCVPISNHLYFYWYRQILGQKVEFLVSFYNNEISEKSEIFDDQFSVERPDGSNFTLKIRSTKLEDSAMYFCASSATSDTQYFGPGTRLTVL.

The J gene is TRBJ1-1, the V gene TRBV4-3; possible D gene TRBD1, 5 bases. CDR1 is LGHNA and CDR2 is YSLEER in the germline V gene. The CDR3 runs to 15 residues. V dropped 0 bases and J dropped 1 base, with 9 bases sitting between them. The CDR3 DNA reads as TGCGCCAGCAGCCAAGAATGGGGGAGGAACACTGAAGCTTTCTTT. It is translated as CASSQEWGRNTEAFF.

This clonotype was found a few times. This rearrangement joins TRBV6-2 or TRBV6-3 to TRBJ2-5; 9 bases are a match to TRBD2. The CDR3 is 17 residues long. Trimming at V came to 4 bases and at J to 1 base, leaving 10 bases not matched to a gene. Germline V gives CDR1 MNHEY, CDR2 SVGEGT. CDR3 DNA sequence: TGTGCCAGCAGTTCCGTTCTAGCGGGACCTTCCCAAGAGACCCAGTACTTC. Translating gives CASSSVLAGPSQETQYF.

CDR3 DNA: TGCAGCGTTGGTGGTGGATACCAGCCCCAGCATTTT. It translates to CSVGGGYQPQHF. V usage is TRBV29-1 and J usage is TRBJ1-5; D is ambiguous. V shed 4 bases and J shed 7 bases, with 11 bases lying between them. CDR1 and CDR2 (germline): SQVTM, ANQGSEA. This CDR3 comprises 12 residues. Drawing the rest from reference TRBV29-1 and TRBJ1-5, the complete variable domain is SAVISQKPSRDICQRGTSLTIQCQVDSQVTMMFWYRQQPGQSLTLIATANQGSEATYESGFVIDKFPISRPNLTFSTLTVSNMSPEDSSIYLCSVGGGYQPQHFGDGTRLSIL.

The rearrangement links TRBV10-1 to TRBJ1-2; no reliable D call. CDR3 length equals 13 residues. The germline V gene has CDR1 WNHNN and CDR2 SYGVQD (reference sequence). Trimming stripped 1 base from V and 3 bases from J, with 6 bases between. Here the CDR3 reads CASSEYGDYGYTF. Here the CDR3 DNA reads TGCGCCAGCAGTGAGTATGGTGACTATGGCTACACCTTC.

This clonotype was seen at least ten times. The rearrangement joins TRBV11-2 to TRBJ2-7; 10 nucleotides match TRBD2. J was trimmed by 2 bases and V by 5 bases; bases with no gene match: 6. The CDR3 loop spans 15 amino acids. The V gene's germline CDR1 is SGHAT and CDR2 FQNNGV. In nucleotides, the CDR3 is TGTGCCAGCAGCCCCCGGACTAGCGGAGCCTACGAGCAGTACTTC. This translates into CASSPRTSGAYEQYF.

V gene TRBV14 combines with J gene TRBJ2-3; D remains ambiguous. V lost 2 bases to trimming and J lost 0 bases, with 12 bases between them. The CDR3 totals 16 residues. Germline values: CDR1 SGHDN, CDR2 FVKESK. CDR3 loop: CASSQISISSTDTQYF. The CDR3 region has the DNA TGTGCCAGCAGCCAAATCTCGATATCAAGCACAGATACGCAGTATTTT.

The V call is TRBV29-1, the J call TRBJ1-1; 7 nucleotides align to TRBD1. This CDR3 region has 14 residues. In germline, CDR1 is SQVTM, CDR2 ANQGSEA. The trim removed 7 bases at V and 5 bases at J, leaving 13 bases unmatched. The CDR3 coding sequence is TGCAGCGCCAAAGGAGCAGGGGGTATAACTGAAGCTTTCTTT. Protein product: CSAKGAGGITEAFF.

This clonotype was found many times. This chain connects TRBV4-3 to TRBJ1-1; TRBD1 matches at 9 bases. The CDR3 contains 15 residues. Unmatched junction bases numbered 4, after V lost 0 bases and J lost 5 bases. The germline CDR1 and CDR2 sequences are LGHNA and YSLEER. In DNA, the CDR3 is TGCGCCAGCAGCCAAGAGGGACAGGGATTTACTGAAGCTTTCTTT. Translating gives CASSQEGQGFTEAFF.

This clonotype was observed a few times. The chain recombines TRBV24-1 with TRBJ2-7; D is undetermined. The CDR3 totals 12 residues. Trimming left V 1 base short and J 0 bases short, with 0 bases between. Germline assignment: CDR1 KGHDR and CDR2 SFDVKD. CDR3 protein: CATSDFSYEQYF. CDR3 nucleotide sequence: TGTGCCACCAGTGATTTCTCCTACGAGCAGTACTTC.

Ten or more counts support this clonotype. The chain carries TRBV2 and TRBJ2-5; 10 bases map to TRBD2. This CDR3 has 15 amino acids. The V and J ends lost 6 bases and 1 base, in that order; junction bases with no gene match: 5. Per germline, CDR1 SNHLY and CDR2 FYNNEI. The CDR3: CASRVTSGSQETQYF. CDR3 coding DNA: TGTGCCAGCAGGGTGACTAGCGGGTCCCAAGAGACCCAGTACTTC.

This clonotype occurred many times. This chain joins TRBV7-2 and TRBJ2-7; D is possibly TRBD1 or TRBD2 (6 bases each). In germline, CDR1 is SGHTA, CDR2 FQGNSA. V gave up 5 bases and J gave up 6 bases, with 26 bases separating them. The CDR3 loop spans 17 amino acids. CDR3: CASSLDTGTLSRGEQYF. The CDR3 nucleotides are TGTGCCAGCAGCCTAGACACCGGGACTCTAAGCAGGGGCGAGCAGTACTTC.

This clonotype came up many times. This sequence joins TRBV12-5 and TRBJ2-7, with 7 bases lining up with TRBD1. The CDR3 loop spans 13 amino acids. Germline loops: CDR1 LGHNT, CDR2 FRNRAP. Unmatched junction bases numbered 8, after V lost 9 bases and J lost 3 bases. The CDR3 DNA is TGTGCTAGCGGACGGGACAGCCGCTACGAGCAGTACTTC. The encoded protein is CASGRDSRYEQYF.